This TCR beta chain was documented in a study of pediatric ulcerative colitis. General study findings and limits: Total lymphocyte DNA, not sorted subsets, was the template.

The CDR3 covers 13 residues. Germline values: CDR1 SGHDT, CDR2 YYEEEE. The ends were cut back, 4 bases at V and 5 bases at J, with 12 bases in the middle. This clone has just one count. What it recognizes is unknown. One to two pinch biopsies were taken from the rectum during colonoscopy. No immunosuppressive drugs were given to ulcerative colitis patients before diagnostic colonoscopy. Only in-frame clones appear in the TCRdb table, and some are missing; sequencing was by immunoSEQ multiplex PCR. The sample includes 23,000 or so clones, about 71% of them seen just once. The sequence came from a boy younger than 18 with severe ulcerative colitis. The sequencing sample was made of gut tissue. The chain joins TRBV5-6 to TRBJ1-1; D is unresolved. DNA of the CDR3: TGTGCCAGCAGCAACCTAGATGAAACTGAAGCTTTCTTT. Residues: CASSNLDETEAFF.